This record covers a single TCR beta chain. The antigen this receptor binds is unknown. Per-base quality was not reported, and no clone a single base away is much larger than it. Receptors were amplified or captured by the immunoSEQ multiplex PCR assay. TCRdb obtained this table from immuneACCESS and retained in-frame rearrangements with V and J assigned. These tables miss some clones; where compared with another copy, unresolved V genes account for less than half of the shortfall, and the remainder is unexplained. Within this sample are roughly 120,000 clones, with around 80% of them counted one time only. About 4.5% of the sample goes to the ten largest clones. These data are taken from a study of PD-1 blockade in mismatch repair-deficient tumors (dated 2017 in TCRdb). About the investigation overall: The trial enrolled some 82 consecutive patients with 12 mismatch repair-deficient cancer types between late 2013 and September 2016, all previously treated and progressing. Tumor-associated T cell clones were tracked in the peripheral blood of patients responding to PD-1 blockade by deep sequencing of TCR CDR3 regions.

Mismatch repair deficiency in every enrolled patient was established by polymerase chain reaction or immunohistochemistry. TCR sequencing was performed for a few patients who responded to pembrolizumab therapy. The phase II trial prospectively evaluated PD-1 blockade with pembrolizumab in advanced mismatch repair-deficient cancers, independent of tissue of origin. Peripheral blood T cell samples were gathered serially, both before PD-1 blockade started and at multiple time points afterward. Blood sampling time points were reported as weeks after the first dose of pembrolizumab. Counted from cysteine to phenylalanine, this CDR3 has 14 amino acids. Only the CDR3 part of the read is kept: 42 bases, read in frame from the first base. Per the germline V gene (reference sequence), MNHNY is the CDR1 and SVGAGI is the CDR2. V is trimmed back by 7 bases and J by 2 bases, and the junction contains 6 bases that no gene match accounts for.

Results and caveats for the whole study, not just this receptor: Rapid expansion after pembrolizumab followed by contraction, generally before radiologic responses, was shown by tumor-resident clones, which were often undetectable in blood before treatment.

Recombination joined TRBV6-6 with TRBJ2-5; TRBD1 matches 8 bases in the middle. The sequence was collected from an adult with mismatch repair-deficient cancer. The sample here was peripheral blood, taken 60 weeks after starting pembrolizumab. The bases are TGTGCCAGCAACGACAGGGGAGGACAAGAGACCCAGTACTTC. Its translation reads: CASNDRGGQETQYF.